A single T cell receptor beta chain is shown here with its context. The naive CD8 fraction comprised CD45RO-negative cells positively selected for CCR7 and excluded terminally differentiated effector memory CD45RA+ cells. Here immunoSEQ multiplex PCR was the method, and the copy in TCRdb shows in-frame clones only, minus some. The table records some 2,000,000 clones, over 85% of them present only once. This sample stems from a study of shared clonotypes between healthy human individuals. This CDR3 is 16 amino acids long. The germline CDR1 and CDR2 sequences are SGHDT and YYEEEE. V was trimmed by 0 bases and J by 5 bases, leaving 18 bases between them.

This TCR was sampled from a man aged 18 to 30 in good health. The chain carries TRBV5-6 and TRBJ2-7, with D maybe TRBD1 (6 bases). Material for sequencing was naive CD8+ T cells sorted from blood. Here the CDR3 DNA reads TGTGCCAGCAGCTTGGAGGACAGTCACCCACCCAACGAGCAGTACTTC. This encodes CASSLEDSHPPNEQYF.